This record looks at one T cell receptor beta chain sequence and its context. Since the CDR3 does not end with the conserved phenylalanine or tryptophan, this likely comes from a read error. The DNA is omitted, as the CDR3 cannot be located on it reliably, and the CDR3 follows TCRdb's listing. The CDR3 length equals 17 residues, ends included. CDR1 MNHEY and CDR2 SMNVEV come from the germline V gene (reference sequence). The data derive from a study of tumor-infiltrating lymphocytes in oesophageal squamous cell carcinoma. TCRdb re-called the PCR reads with MiXCR, one entry per CDR3 protein. Of over 20,000 distinct CDR3 sequences listed, around 34% are singletons.

Sequenced: esophageal tumor tissue. The origin of this receptor is a female donor with esophageal squamous cell carcinoma. The rearrangement joins TRBV27 to TRBJ2-7; the table's TRBD2 call for D was not verified on the DNA. The CDR3 sequence: CASSLNPNWDYGYTFGS.